One sample yielded the 19 T cell receptor beta chains listed below, sequenced in a study of shared clonotypes between healthy human individuals. TCRdb's table, derived via immunoSEQ multiplex PCR, lists solely in-frame clones and lacks some. Here the sample spans fewer than 3 million clones, roughly 90% being singletons. The specimen was naive CD4+ T cells from PBMCs. Stated subset: CD45RA+ positively selected. The receptors were sampled from a man aged 18 to 30 in good health. Some clones in this sample may be carry-over from other donors' samples.

CDR3 sequence reads: CASSINRGLETQYF. For the CDR3, the DNA is TGTGCCAGCAGTATAAACAGGGGGCTCGAGACCCAGTACTTC. The chain combines TRBV27 with TRBJ2-5; 9 nucleotides match TRBD1. The CDR3 sequence is 14 residues long. With V trimmed by 5 bases and J by 5 bases, 6 bases remained unmatched. Germline V CDR1 and CDR2: MNHEY, SMNVEV (reference sequence).

This clone was seen a few times. The chain joins TRBV2 to TRBJ1-1, with unresolved D. Germline-derived CDR1 and CDR2 are SNHLY and FYNNEI. The ends were cut back, 6 bases at V and 7 bases at J, with 12 bases in the middle. The CDR3 loop spans 12 amino acids. The CDR3 loop reads CASSLRTVEAFF. The DNA for the CDR3 is TGTGCCAGCAGCCTTCGAACAGTTGAAGCTTTCTTT.

The chain recombines TRBV28 with TRBJ2-3, with D tentatively TRBD1 (5 bases). Germline assignment: CDR1 MDHEN and CDR2 SYDVKM. The germline V and J ends were trimmed by 3 bases and 1 base, with 11 bases remaining between them. The CDR3 totals 15 residues. CDR3: CASSLGQRGTDTQYF. The DNA of the CDR3 is TGTGCCAGCAGTTTGGGGCAAAGGGGCACAGATACGCAGTATTTT.

This chain links TRBV5-8 with TRBJ1-2, with D possibly matching TRBD1 (5 bases). Germline CDR1 is SGHTS and CDR2 is YDEGEE. The CDR3 sequence is 14 residues long. V dropped 6 bases and J dropped 3 bases, with 15 bases sitting between them. CDR3 protein: CASTGRGRYYGYTF. In nucleotides, the CDR3 is TGTGCCAGCACCGGAAGGGGTCGGTACTATGGCTACACCTTC.

This clone was observed once. The rearrangement joins TRBV28 to TRBJ2-7; D ambiguous. With 7 bases removed from V and 6 bases from J, the gap between germline ends came to 10 bases. CDR3 length: 11 amino acids. Germline V gene sequence: CDR1 MDHEN, CDR2 SYDVKM. The CDR3 coding sequence is TGTGCCAGCAACCGGCCCCCCGAGCAGTACTTC. Residues: CASNRPPEQYF.

The chain links TRBV2 to TRBJ2-7; TRBD1 matches 7 bases. The CDR3 contains 15 residues. Trimming removed 6 bases from V and 0 bases from J; junction bases left unmatched: 8. CDR1 and CDR2 from the germline V gene are SNHLY and FYNNEI. CDR3 in amino acids: CASSGQVAVSYEQYF. DNA for the CDR3: TGTGCCAGCAGCGGACAGGTGGCCGTCTCCTACGAGCAGTACTTC. Full variable domain (rest looked up from reference TRBV2 and TRBJ2-7): EPEVTQTPSHQVTQMGQEVILRCVPISNHLYFYWYRQILGQKVEFLVSFYNNEISEKSEIFDDQFSVERPDGSNFTLKIRSTKLEDSAMYFCASSGQVAVSYEQYFGPGTRLTVT.

This sequence joins TRBV7-3 and TRBJ2-3; 13 bases agree with TRBD2. CDR1 is SGHTA, CDR2 FQGTGA, per germline. The trim removed 4 bases at V and 5 bases at J, leaving 6 bases unmatched. The CDR3 has 16 residues. CDR3 sequence reads: CASSYSGLAGLDTQYF. DNA of the CDR3: TGTGCCAGCAGCTATTCGGGACTAGCGGGACTAGATACGCAGTATTTT.

V and J are TRBV5-1 and TRBJ2-1; no clear D. The V gene's germline CDR1 is SGHRS and CDR2 YFSETQ. This CDR3 spans 14 amino acids. The V gene lost 4 bases and the J gene lost 1 base, with 9 bases spanning the gap. In DNA form, the CDR3 reads TGCGCCAGCAGCATGGAAGGGTCCTACAATGAGCAGTTCTTC. Protein product: CASSMEGSYNEQFF.

V usage is TRBV9 and J usage is TRBJ2-2, with 9 bases aligning to TRBD1. Germline lookup yields CDR1 SGDLS and CDR2 YYNGEE. The CDR3 is 15 amino acids. Trimming cost V 3 bases and J 4 bases; bases outside gene matches: 4. This CDR3 reads CASSARGQGTGELFF. CDR3 nucleotides: TGTGCCAGCAGCGCCCGGGGACAGGGCACCGGGGAGCTGTTTTTT.

This chain connects TRBV5-6 to TRBJ2-5; maybe TRBD2 (6 bases). The end of the DNA fits TRBJ2-7 better, so the J call may be wrong. Germline V gene sequence: CDR1 SGHDT, CDR2 YYEEEE. The CDR3 extends over 16 amino acids. In DNA form, the CDR3 reads TGTGCCAGCAGCAGTGCCAAAGCGGGCCACTCCTACGAGCAGTACTTC. The encoded protein is CASSSAKAGHSYEQYF.

The V and J genes are TRBV19 and TRBJ1-4, with D perhaps TRBD1 (6 bases). The CDR3 runs 15 residues. CDR1 LNHDA and CDR2 SQIVND come from the germline V gene (reference sequence). V was clipped by 3 bases and J by 7 bases, with 15 bases between them. The chain's CDR3 is CASSIPGTSGEKLFF. CDR3 DNA sequence: TGTGCCAGTAGTATTCCCGGGACATCGGGTGAAAAACTGTTTTTT.

The V and J genes are TRBV18 and TRBJ1-5; maybe TRBD1 (5 bases). Trimming shortened V by 1 base and J by 3 bases, and 13 bases separated the two germline ends. The V gene's germline CDR1 is KGHSH and CDR2 LQKENI. The CDR3 consists of 16 residues. CDR3 sequence (DNA): TGTGCCAGCTCACCACAGGGGACCGGGGCCAATCAGCCCCAGCATTTT. Residues: CASSPQGTGANQPQHF.

The chain combines TRBV4-2 with TRBJ2-3; D gene uncertain. This CDR3 has 13 residues. V was shortened by 0 bases and J by 3 bases, with 4 bases between the two germline ends. CDR1 and CDR2 (germline): LGHNA, YNFKEQ. CDR3 sequence: CASSQDGTDTQYF. The DNA of the CDR3 is TGTGCCAGCAGCCAAGACGGGACAGATACGCAGTATTTT.

The chain employs TRBV11-3 and TRBJ2-3, with a weak D call TRBD1 (5 bases). Trimming removed 4 bases at V and 2 bases at J, with 10 bases between. Germline V gives CDR1 SGHNT, CDR2 YENEEA. The CDR3 extends over 14 amino acids. This CDR3 is CASSSQGNTDTQYF. CDR3 DNA: TGTGCCAGCAGCTCGCAGGGAAACACAGATACGCAGTATTTT.

The V gene is TRBV5-1, the J gene TRBJ2-5; 7 nucleotides align to TRBD1. Germline V lookup: CDR1 SGHRS, CDR2 YFSETQ. There are 14 residues in the CDR3. Trimming at V came to 0 bases and at J to 10 bases, leaving 9 bases not matched to a gene. The CDR3 bases are TGCGCCAGCAGCTTGGAAGGGGGCAATAATCTCCAGTACTTC. Protein sequence: CASSLEGGNNLQYF.

This clone was seen once. The chain has TRBV7-9 and TRBJ2-1; D gene uncertain. Germline values: CDR1 SEHNR, CDR2 FQNEAQ (reference sequence). The CDR3 contains 13 residues. Trimming took off 3 bases at V and 6 bases at J, with 9 bases between the two ends. CDR3 coding DNA: TGTGCCAGCAGCTTCCACGGCGGCAATGAGCAGTTCTTC. Translation gives CASSFHGGNEQFF.

The chain joins TRBV29-1 to TRBJ2-5; D perhaps matches TRBD1 (6 bases). This CDR3 is 13 amino acids long. Germline V gene data show CDR1 as SQVTM and CDR2 as ANQGSEA. Trimming cost V 7 bases and J 0 bases, with 12 bases left between them. This CDR3 reads CSARGQYQETQYF. DNA of the CDR3: TGCAGCGCCAGGGGTCAGTACCAAGAGACCCAGTACTTC.

This clone was detected once. The rearrangement joins TRBV6-5 to TRBJ1-1, with 7 positions matching TRBD1. The CDR3 has 13 amino acids. J gave up 10 bases and V 6 bases, and 11 bases lay outside the gene matches. Germline V CDR1 and CDR2: MNHEY, SVGAGI. The CDR3 loop is CASSPDGQGVAFF. DNA of the CDR3: TGTGCCAGCAGCCCCGACGGGCAGGGGGTAGCTTTCTTT.

This clone was counted once. This chain links TRBV30 with TRBJ2-1; D may be TRBD2 (7 bases). CDR1 and CDR2 (germline): GTSNPN, SVGIG (reference sequence). This CDR3 is built from 16 residues. V was shortened by 3 bases and J by 4 bases, with 19 bases between the two germline ends. The CDR3 DNA reads TGTGCCTGGAGGGGCAGGGGTGGAGCGGGATACAATGAGCAGTTCTTC. This sequence encodes CAWRGRGGAGYNEQFF. The full variable domain, its missing parts supplied by reference TRBV30 and TRBJ2-1, is SQTIHQWPATLVQPVGSPLSLECTVEGTSNPNLYWYRQAAGRGLQLLFYSVGIGQISSEVPQNLSASRPQDRQFILSSKKLLLSDSGFYLCAWRGRGGAGYNEQFFGPGTRLTVL.